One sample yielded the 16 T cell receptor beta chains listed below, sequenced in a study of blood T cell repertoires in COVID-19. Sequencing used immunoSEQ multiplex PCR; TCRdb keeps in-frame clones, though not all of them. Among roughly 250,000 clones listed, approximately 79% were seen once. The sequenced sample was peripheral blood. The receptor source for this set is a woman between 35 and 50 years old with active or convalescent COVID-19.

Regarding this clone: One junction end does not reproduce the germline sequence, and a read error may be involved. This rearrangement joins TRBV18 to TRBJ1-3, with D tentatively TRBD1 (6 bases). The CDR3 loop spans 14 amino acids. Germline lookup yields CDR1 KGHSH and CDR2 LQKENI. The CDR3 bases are TGTGCCAGCTCACGGACAACTGACAGGTTCGGTCCTGATTTT. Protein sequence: CASSRTTDRFGPDF. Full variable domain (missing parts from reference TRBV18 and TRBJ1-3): NAGVMQNPRHLVRRRGQEARLRCSPMKGHSHVYWYRQLPEEGLKFMVYLQKENIIDESGMPKERFSAEFPKEGPSILRIQQVVRGDSAAYFCASSRTTDRFGPDFGEGSWLTVV.

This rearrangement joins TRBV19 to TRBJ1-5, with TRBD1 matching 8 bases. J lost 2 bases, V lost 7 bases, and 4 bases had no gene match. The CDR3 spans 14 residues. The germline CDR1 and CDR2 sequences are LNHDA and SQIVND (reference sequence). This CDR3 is CASIPTGGNQPQHF. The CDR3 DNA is TGTGCCAGTATCCCGACAGGGGGCAATCAGCCCCAGCATTTT.

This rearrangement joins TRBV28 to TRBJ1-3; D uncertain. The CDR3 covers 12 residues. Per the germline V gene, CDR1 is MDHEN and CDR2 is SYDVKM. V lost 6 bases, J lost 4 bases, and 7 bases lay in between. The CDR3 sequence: CASRTPGNTIYF. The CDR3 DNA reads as TGTGCCAGCAGGACACCCGGAAACACCATATATTTT.

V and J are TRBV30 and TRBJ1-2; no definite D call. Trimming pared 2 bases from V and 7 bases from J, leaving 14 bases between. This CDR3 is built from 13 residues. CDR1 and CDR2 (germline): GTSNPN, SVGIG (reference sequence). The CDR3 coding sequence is TGTGCCTGGAGTAGAGAGAGGGTGAGTGGCTACACCTTC. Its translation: CAWSRERVSGYTF.

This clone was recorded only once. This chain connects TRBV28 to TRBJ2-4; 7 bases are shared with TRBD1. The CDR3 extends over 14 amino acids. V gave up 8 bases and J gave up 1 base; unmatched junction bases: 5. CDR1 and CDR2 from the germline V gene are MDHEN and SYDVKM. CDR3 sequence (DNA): TGTGCCAGCCGTGAGGGGGCGGCCAAAAACATTCAGTACTTC. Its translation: CASREGAAKNIQYF.

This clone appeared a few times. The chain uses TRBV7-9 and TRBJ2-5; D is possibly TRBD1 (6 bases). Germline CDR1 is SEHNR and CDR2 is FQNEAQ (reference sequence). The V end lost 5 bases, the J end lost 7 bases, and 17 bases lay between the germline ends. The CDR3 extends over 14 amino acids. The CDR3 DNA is TGTGCCAGCAGCCCAGGGGTTGCCTTTGGGACCCAGTACTTC. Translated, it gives CASSPGVAFGTQYF. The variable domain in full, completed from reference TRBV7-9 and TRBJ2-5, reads DTGVSQNPRHKITKRGQNVTFRCDPISEHNRLYWYRQTLGQGPEFLTYFQNEAQLEKSRLLSDRFSAERPKGSFSTLEIQRTEQGDSAMYLCASSPGVAFGTQYFGPGTRLLVL.

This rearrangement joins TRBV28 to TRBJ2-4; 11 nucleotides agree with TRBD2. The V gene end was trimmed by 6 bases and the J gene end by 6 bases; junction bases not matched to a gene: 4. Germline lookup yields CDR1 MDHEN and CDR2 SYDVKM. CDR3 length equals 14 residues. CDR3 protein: CASRLAGVGNIQYF. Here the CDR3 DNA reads TGTGCCAGCAGACTAGCGGGGGTGGGAAACATTCAGTACTTC.

CDR3 nucleotide sequence: TGTGCCAGCAGTGGCCCCGCGGTTTACTCTGGGGCCAACGTCCTGACTTTC. Its translation: CASSGPAVYSGANVLTF. The rearrangement links TRBV2 to TRBJ2-6; D is ambiguous. The CDR3 length is 17 residues. V lost 4 bases, J lost 0 bases, and 13 bases lay in between. Germline lookup yields CDR1 SNHLY and CDR2 FYNNEI.

The CDR3 loop reads CASSEGQGFYEQYF. DNA for the CDR3: TGTGCCAGCAGCGAGGGACAGGGGTTCTACGAGCAGTACTTC. This chain joins TRBV9 and TRBJ2-7, with 10 bases that match TRBD1. There are 14 residues in the CDR3. V dropped 3 bases and J dropped 3; count of bases not matched to a gene: 3. Germline V CDR1 and CDR2: SGDLS, YYNGEE. Complete variable domain (other parts from reference TRBV9 and TRBJ2-7): DSGVTQTPKHLITATGQRVTLRCSPRSGDLSVYWYQQSLDQGLQFLIQYYNGEERAKGNILERFSAQQFPDLHSELNLSSLELGDSALYFCASSEGQGFYEQYFGPGTRLTVT.

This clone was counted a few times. CDR3 in amino acids: CASSHGTGFYNEQFF. CDR3 DNA sequence: TGTGCCAGCAGCCACGGGACAGGATTTTACAATGAGCAGTTCTTC. The genes are TRBV7-9 and TRBJ2-1; 8 positions match TRBD1. CDR1 is SEHNR and CDR2 is FQNEAQ in the germline V gene (reference sequence). Trimming cost V 5 bases and J 4 bases; bases outside gene matches: 7. This CDR3 is built from 15 residues.

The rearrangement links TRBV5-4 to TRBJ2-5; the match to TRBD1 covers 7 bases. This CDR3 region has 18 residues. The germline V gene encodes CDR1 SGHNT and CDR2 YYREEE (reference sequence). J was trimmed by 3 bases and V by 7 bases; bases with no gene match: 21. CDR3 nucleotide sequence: TGTGCCAGCGATTATCCGGTGCAGGGGGAAAGATGGGAAGAGACCCAGTACTTC. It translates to CASDYPVQGERWEETQYF. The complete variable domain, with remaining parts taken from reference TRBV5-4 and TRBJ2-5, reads ETGVTQSPTHLIKTRGQQVTLRCSSQSGHNTVSWYQQALGQGPQFIFQYYREEENGRGNFPPRFSGLQFPNYSSELNVNALELDDSALYLCASDYPVQGERWEETQYFGPGTRLLVL.

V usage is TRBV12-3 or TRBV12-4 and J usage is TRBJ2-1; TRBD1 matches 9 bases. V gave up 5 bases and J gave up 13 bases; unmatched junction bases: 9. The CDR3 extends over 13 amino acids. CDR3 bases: TGTGCCAGCAGTCGTCCAGGGACAGGGAGTCAGTTCTTC. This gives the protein CASSRPGTGSQFF.

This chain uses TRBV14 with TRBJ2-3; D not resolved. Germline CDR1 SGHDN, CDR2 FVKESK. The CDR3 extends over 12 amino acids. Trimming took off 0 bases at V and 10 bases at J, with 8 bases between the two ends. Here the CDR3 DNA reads TGTGCCAGCAGCCAAGATGCGGCGGCGCAGTATTTT. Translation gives CASSQDAAAQYF.

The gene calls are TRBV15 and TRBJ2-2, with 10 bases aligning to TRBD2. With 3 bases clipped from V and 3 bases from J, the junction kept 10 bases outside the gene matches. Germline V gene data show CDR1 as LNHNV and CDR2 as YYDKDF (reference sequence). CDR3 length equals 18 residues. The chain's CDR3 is CATSSPRAGGPHTGELFF. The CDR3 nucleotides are TGTGCCACCAGCAGTCCCCGAGCGGGGGGGCCTCACACCGGGGAGCTGTTTTTT.

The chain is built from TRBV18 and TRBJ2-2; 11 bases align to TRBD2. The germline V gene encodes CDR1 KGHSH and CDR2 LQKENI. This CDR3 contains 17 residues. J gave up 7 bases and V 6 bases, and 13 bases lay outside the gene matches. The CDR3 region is CASSVLAGAVLGGELFF. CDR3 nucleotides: TGTGCCAGCTCCGTACTAGCGGGGGCCGTCCTTGGCGGGGAGCTGTTTTTT.

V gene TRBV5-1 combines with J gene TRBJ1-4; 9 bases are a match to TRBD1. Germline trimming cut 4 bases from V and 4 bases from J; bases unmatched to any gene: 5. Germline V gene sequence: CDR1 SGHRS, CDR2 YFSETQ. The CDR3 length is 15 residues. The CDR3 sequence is CASSQRTGDNEKLFF. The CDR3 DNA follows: TGCGCCAGCAGCCAGAGGACAGGGGATAATGAAAAACTGTTTTTT.